This T cell receptor (beta chain) was documented in a study of beta chain features in type 1 diabetes. General study findings and limits: Within each of all four CD4+ subsets, Type 1 diabetes patients had TCRB CDR3s that were moderately but significantly shorter.

CDR3 length equals 15 residues. The trim removed 7 bases at V and 6 bases at J, leaving 8 bases unmatched. Germline CDR1 WSHSY, CDR2 SAAADI. Every bit of the isolated RNA underwent reverse transcription, so sequencing read expressed TCRB transcripts. Produced via immunoSEQ multiplex PCR; TCRdb's table is partial and in-frame only. Here the sample spans about 370,000 clones, 9.5% to 10% being singletons. Note on this clone: The antigen is unknown.

The rearrangement uses TRBV10-2 and TRBJ1-4, with TRBD1 matching 10 bases. Sequencing used central memory CD4+ T cells from blood. This TCR derives from a man aged 30-40 years with type 1 diabetes. CDR3 coding DNA: TGCGCCAGCACCTCCGCCGGGACAGGGGATGAAAAACTGTTTTTT. Translation: CASTSAGTGDEKLFF.